A single sample gave rise to the 7 T cell receptor beta chains below, sequenced in a study of blood T cell repertoires in COVID-19. This table comes from immunoSEQ multiplex PCR, and its TCRdb copy is limited to in-frame clones, with some not included. The sample lists about 270,000 clones, roughly 91% occurring once. Source material: PBMCs or T cells enriched from blood (not recorded which). These receptors originate from a woman in her 40s with acute COVID-19.

This clone was recorded a few times. The CDR3 DNA follows: TGTGCCACCAGTGATGCCAGGACCCGGGAGGACGGCTACACCTTC. It is translated as CATSDARTREDGYTF. The chain is built from TRBV24-1 and TRBJ1-2; D is ambiguous. This CDR3 has 15 residues. Per the germline V gene, CDR1 is KGHDR and CDR2 is SFDVKD. Trimming shortened V by 3 bases and J by 8 bases, and 18 bases separated the two germline ends.

The table lists this clone with a few counts. The V call is TRBV4-3, the J call TRBJ2-2; 10 bases line up with TRBD2. Trimming at V came to 2 bases and at J to 5 bases, leaving 5 bases not matched to a gene. This CDR3 spans 16 amino acids. From germline, CDR1 is LGHNA and CDR2 YSLEER. CDR3 residues: CASSQRVSGRTGELFF. Written as DNA, the CDR3 is TGCGCCAGCAGCCAACGGGTTAGCGGGAGGACCGGGGAGCTGTTTTTT.

This clone came up once. The CDR3: CASSLYSGQGNGYTF. The CDR3 nucleotides are TGTGCCAGCAGTTTATACTCGGGACAGGGAAATGGCTACACCTTC. The chain has TRBV28 and TRBJ1-2; 9 bases are shared with TRBD1. The CDR3 length is 15 residues. CDR1 is MDHEN and CDR2 is SYDVKM in the germline V gene. Trimming cost V 1 base and J 6 bases; bases outside gene matches: 6.

A single count supports this clone. The V and J genes are TRBV21-1 and TRBJ1-1; TRBD1, the D gene given by the table, was not confirmed from the DNA. TRBV21-1 is termed a pseudogene. CDR3 length: 18 residues. The CDR3 here is CASSKDVVVRTRVWMVFF. As DNA, the CDR3 is TGTGCCAGCAGCAAAGACGTGGTAGTAAGGACAAGGGTGTGGATGGTTTTCTTT.

This sequence joins TRBV5-1 and TRBJ1-5, with D unresolved. The CDR3 totals 14 residues. Germline lookup yields CDR1 SGHRS and CDR2 YFSETQ. Trimming cost V 3 bases and J 6 bases, with 13 bases left between them. CDR3 nucleotide sequence: TGCGCCAGCAGCTGGGTGGGAGGAGGTCAGCCCCAGCATTTT. Translation gives CASSWVGGGQPQHF.

This clone has only a few counts. This chain uses TRBV5-4 with TRBJ1-2; D possibly corresponds to TRBD1 (5 bases). Germline V gives CDR1 SGHNT, CDR2 YYREEE (reference sequence). Trimming removed 1 base at V and 2 bases at J, with 9 bases between. This CDR3 contains 14 residues. The CDR3 is CASSLYRQNYGYTF. In DNA form, the CDR3 reads TGTGCCAGCAGCTTGTACCGACAGAACTATGGCTACACCTTC.

This clone was seen only once. V is TRBV2 and J is TRBJ1-5; no clear D. CDR3 length equals 14 residues. The germline V and J ends were trimmed by 4 bases and 4 bases, with 11 bases remaining between them. The germline CDR1 and CDR2 sequences are SNHLY and FYNNEI. The DNA for the CDR3 is TGTGCCAGCAGTGCGCGGGGAGGTAATCAGCCCCAGCATTTT. The encoded protein is CASSARGGNQPQHF.